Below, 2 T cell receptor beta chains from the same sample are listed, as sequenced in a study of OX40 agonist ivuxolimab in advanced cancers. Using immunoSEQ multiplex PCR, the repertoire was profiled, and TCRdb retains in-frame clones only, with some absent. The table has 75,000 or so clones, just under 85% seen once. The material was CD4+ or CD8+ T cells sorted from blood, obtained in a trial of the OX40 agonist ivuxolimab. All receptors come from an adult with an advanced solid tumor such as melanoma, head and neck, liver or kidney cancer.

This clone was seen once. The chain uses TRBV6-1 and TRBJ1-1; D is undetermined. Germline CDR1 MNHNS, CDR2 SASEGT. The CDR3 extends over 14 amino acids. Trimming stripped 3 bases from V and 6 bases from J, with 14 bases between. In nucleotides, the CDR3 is TGTGCCAGCAGTGACGTTTCCCAGGCCGCTGAAGCTTTCTTT. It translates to CASSDVSQAAEAFF.

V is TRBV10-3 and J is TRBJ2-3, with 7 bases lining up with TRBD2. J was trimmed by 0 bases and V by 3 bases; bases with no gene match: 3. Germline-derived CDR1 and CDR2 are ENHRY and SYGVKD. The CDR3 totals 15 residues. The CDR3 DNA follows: TGTGCCATCAGTGAAGGTAGCGGGAGCACAGATACGCAGTATTTT. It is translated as CAISEGSGSTDTQYF.